Each of the 9 T cell receptor beta chains below was sequenced from the same sample in a study of beta chain features in type 1 diabetes. Expressed TCRB transcripts got sequenced, as all isolated RNA was reverse transcribed. TCRdb's table, derived via immunoSEQ multiplex PCR, lists solely in-frame clones and lacks some. The sample shows roughly 450,000 clones, approximately 10% of them seen only once. Sequenced material: naive CD4+ T cells from blood. These receptor sequences come from a woman aged 18-35 years in good health.

This clone was seen more than once but under ten times. The genes are TRBV28 and TRBJ1-2; possibly TRBD1 for D (5 bases). The V gene lost 5 bases and the J gene lost 2 bases, with 12 bases spanning the gap. Germline values: CDR1 MDHEN, CDR2 SYDVKM. This CDR3 comprises 14 residues. The CDR3, as DNA: TGTGCCAGCAGTCCAGGGTCGAAGAACTATGGCTACACCTTC. It yields the protein CASSPGSKNYGYTF.

The CDR3 nucleotides are TGTGCCAGCAGCCCTGATCCGTCCCGCACAGATACGCAGTATTTT. Protein sequence: CASSPDPSRTDTQYF. The chain uses TRBV5-6 and TRBJ2-3; D call uncertain. CDR1 is SGHDT and CDR2 is YYEEEE in the germline V gene. There are 15 residues in the CDR3. V was pared by 4 bases and J by 1 base, with 13 bases between.

This clone has a handful of counts. The rearrangement joins TRBV7-2 to TRBJ2-2; no clear D gene. This CDR3 region has 14 residues. CDR1 and CDR2 (germline): SGHTA, FQGNSA. V was clipped by 2 bases and J by 3 bases, with 7 bases between them. Here the CDR3 DNA reads TGTGCCAGCAGCTTATCCAGTCACACCGGGGAGCTGTTTTTT. Translated: CASSLSSHTGELFF.

The table lists this clone with a few counts. V gene TRBV29-1 combines with J gene TRBJ2-7, with D perhaps given as TRBD1 or TRBD2 (5 bases each). This CDR3 is 13 amino acids long. The germline V and J ends were trimmed by 7 bases and 4 bases, with 17 bases remaining between them. Germline values: CDR1 SQVTM, CDR2 ANQGSEA. The CDR3 is CSARDRRIYEQYV. The DNA for the CDR3 is TGCAGCGCCCGGGACCGGAGGATTTACGAGCAGTACGTC.

The V call is TRBV7-3, the J call TRBJ1-2; perhaps TRBD1 as D (5 bases). CDR1 and CDR2 (germline): SGHTA, FQGTGA. The CDR3 covers 15 residues. The germline V and J ends were trimmed by 4 bases and 0 bases, with 12 bases remaining between them. The CDR3 sequence is CASSSEGNANYGYTF. CDR3 bases: TGTGCCAGCAGCTCGGAGGGGAACGCTAACTATGGCTACACCTTC.

The rearrangement joins TRBV18 to TRBJ2-1; D not certain. The germline V gene encodes CDR1 KGHSH and CDR2 LQKENI. CDR3 length equals 12 residues. The germline V and J ends were trimmed by 4 bases and 7 bases, with 8 bases remaining between them. This chain's CDR3 is CASSRSPNEQFF. CDR3 sequence (DNA): TGTGCCAGCTCACGGTCACCGAATGAGCAGTTCTTC.

The chain joins TRBV27 to TRBJ1-1; D unclear. The CDR3 has 15 amino acids. Per the germline V gene, CDR1 is MNHEY and CDR2 is SMNVEV (reference sequence). V was cut by 2 bases and J by 0 bases, with 10 bases left in between. The CDR3 nucleotides read TGTGCCAGCAGTTTAGGGCGGAAGATGAACACTGAAGCTTTCTTT. Its translation: CASSLGRKMNTEAFF.

This clone has a handful of counts. This chain links TRBV7-9 with TRBJ2-5, with a weak D call TRBD2 (5 bases). The CDR3 is made up of 15 amino acids. The V and J ends lost 5 bases and 4 bases respectively, with 17 bases between them. Germline V gives CDR1 SEHNR, CDR2 FQNEAQ (reference sequence). This chain's CDR3 is CASSPGKNSIETQYF. In nucleotides, the CDR3 is TGTGCCAGCAGCCCCGGGAAGAATTCTATAGAGACCCAGTACTTC.

This clone was counted a few times. The CDR3 region has the DNA TGTGCCATCAGCCCTAGTGCAGGGGATACGCAGTATTTT. The encoded protein is CAISPSAGDTQYF. The V call is TRBV10-3, the J call TRBJ2-3; possibly TRBD1 for D (5 bases). This CDR3 is 13 amino acids long. Trimming cost V 6 bases and J 6 bases, with 13 bases left between them. Germline V gene sequence: CDR1 ENHRY, CDR2 SYGVKD.